This T cell receptor (beta chain) was sequenced for a study of response to subunit inactivated influenza vaccine. The CDR3 runs 14 residues. The V end was cut by 1 base, the J end by 8 bases, with 13 bases between. This clonotype was observed many times. Its specificity is unknown. General study points: Every seasonal influenza vaccination brings in few new T cells, the authors suggested.

Via MiXCR, TCRdb re-called the RT-PCR reads, giving one row per CDR3 protein. The data show more than 550,000 distinct CDR3 sequences, approximately 10% seen once. The sequence was obtained from a man in his fifties or sixties who received an inactivated influenza vaccine. This chain connects TRBV12-3 or TRBV12-4 to TRBJ2-3, with D unresolved. This sample comprised PBMCs from blood, obtained on the day of vaccination. The CDR3 reads CASSLGAGLGTQYF. The CDR3 nucleotides are TGTGCCAGCAGTTTAGGGGCTGGATTAGGTACGCAGTATTTT.